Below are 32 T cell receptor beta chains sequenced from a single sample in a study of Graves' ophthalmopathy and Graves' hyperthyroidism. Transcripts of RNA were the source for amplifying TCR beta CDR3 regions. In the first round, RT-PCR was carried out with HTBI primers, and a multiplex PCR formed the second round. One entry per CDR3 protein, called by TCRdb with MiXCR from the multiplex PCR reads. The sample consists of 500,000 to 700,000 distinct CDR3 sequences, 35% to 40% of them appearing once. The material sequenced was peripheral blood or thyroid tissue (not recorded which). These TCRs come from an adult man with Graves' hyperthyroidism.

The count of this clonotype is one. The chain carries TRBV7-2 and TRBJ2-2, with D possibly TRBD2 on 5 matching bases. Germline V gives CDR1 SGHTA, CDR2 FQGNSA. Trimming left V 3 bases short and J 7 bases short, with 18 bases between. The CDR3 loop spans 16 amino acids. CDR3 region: CASSFRAGRTFGELFF. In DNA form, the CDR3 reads TGTGCCAGCAGCTTTCGGGCGGGTCGGACGTTCGGGGAGCTGTTTTTT. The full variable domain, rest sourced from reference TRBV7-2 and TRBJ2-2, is GAGVSQSPSNKVTEKGKDVELRCDPISGHTALYWYRQSLGQGLEFLIYFQGNSAPDKSGLPSDRFSAERTGGSVSTLTIQRTQQEDSAVYLCASSFRAGRTFGELFFGEGSRLTVL.

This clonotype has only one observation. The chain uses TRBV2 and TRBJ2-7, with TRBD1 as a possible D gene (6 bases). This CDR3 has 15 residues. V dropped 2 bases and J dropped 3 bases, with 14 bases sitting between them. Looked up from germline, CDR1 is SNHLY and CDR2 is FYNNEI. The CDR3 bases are TGTGCCAGCAGTGAAACAGGGTGGGATGGCTACGAGCAGTACTTC. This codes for CASSETGWDGYEQYF. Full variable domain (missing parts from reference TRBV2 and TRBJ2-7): EPEVTQTPSHQVTQMGQEVILRCVPISNHLYFYWYRQILGQKVEFLVSFYNNEISEKSEIFDDQFSVERPDGSNFTLKIRSTKLEDSAMYFCASSETGWDGYEQYFGPGTRLTVT.

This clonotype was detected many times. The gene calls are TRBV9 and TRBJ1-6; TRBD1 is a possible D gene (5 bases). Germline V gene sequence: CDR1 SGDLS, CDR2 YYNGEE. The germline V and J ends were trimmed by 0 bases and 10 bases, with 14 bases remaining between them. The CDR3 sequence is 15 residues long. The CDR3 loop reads CASSVEGQGGSPLHF. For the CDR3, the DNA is TGTGCCAGCAGCGTAGAGGGGCAGGGAGGGTCACCCCTCCACTTT.

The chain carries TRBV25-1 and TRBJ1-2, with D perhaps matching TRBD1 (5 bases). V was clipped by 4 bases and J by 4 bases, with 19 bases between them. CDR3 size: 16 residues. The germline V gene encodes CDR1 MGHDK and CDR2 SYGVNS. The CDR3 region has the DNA TGTGCCAGCAGTGCTAGAGAAGGGACCTTGGGCTATGGCTACACCTTC. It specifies CASSAREGTLGYGYTF.

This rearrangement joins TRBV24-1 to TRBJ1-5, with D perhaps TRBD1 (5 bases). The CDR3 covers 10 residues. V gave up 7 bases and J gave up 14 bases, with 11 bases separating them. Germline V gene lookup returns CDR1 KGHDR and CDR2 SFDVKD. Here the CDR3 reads CATSRTNEHF. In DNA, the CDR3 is TGTGCCACCAGCAGGACAAATGAGCATTTT.

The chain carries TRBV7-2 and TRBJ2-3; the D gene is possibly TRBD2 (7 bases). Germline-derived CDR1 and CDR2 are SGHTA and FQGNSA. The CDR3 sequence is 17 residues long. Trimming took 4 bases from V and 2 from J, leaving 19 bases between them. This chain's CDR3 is CASSSGVAGGATDTQYF. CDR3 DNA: TGTGCCAGCAGCTCAGGGGTAGCGGGTGGAGCCACAGATACGCAGTATTTT.

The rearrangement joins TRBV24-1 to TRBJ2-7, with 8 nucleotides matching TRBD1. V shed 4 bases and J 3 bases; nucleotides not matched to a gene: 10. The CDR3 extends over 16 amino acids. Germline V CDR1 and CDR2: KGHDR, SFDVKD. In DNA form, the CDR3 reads TGTGCCACCAGTGAACTTAGACCTACAGGGGGCTACGAGCAGTACTTC. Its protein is CATSELRPTGGYEQYF.

This CDR3 is CASSLGTGYTNEQFF. The CDR3 region has the DNA TGTGCCAGCAGCTTAGGGACAGGGTACACCAATGAGCAGTTCTTC. The chain carries TRBV7-9 and TRBJ2-7, with 8 bases fitting TRBD1. The J call is uncertain, as TRBJ2-1 better fits the DNA end. Germline assignment: CDR1 SEHNR and CDR2 FQNEAQ (reference sequence). This CDR3 is 15 amino acids long.

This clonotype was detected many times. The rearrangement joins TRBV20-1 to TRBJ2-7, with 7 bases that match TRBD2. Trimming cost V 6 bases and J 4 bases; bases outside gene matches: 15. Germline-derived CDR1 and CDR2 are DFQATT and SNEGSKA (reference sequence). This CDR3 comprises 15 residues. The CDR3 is CSAPGGQGAGYEQYF. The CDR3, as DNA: TGCAGTGCCCCGGGGGGTCAGGGCGCAGGGTACGAGCAGTACTTC.

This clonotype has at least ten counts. The CDR3 coding sequence is TGCAGCGTTGTAGTGGGCTCGGGTGGCTACACCTTC. It translates to CSVVVGSGGYTF. The J gene is TRBJ1-2, the V gene TRBV29-1; D gene unclear. Trimming took 4 bases from V and 7 from J, leaving 13 bases between them. The CDR3 length is 12 residues. In germline, CDR1 is SQVTM, CDR2 ANQGSEA.

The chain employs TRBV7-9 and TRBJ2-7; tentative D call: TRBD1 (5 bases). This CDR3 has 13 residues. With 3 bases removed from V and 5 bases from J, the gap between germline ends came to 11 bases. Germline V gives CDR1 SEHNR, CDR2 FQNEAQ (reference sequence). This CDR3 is CASSFRTSDEQYF. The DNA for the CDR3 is TGTGCCAGCAGCTTTAGGACAAGCGACGAGCAGTACTTC.

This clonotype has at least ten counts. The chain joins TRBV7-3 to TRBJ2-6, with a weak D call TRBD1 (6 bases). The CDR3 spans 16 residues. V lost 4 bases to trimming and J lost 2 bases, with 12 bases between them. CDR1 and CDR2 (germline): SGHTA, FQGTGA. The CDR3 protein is CASSSSGVAGANVLTF. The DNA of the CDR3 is TGTGCCAGCAGCTCCTCAGGGGTAGCTGGGGCCAACGTCCTGACTTTC.

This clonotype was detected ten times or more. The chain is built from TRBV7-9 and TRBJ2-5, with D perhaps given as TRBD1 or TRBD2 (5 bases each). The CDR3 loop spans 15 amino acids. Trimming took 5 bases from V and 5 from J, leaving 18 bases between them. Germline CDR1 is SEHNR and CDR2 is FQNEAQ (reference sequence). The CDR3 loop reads CASSLSQGVVETQYF. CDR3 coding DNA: TGTGCCAGCAGCCTTTCGCAGGGAGTTGTGGAGACCCAGTACTTC.

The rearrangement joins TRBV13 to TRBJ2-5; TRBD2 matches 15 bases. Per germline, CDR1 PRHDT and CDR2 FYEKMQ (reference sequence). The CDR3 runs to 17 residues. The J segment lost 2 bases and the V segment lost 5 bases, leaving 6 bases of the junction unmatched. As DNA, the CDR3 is TGTGCCAGCAGCCCCAGGGGGACTAGCGGGGGGCAAGAGACCCAGTACTTC. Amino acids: CASSPRGTSGGQETQYF.

CDR3 DNA sequence: TGTGCCACCAGTGAGATGGGGACAGGGGAAGAGACCCAGTACTTC. Amino acid sequence: CATSEMGTGEETQYF. The gene calls are TRBV24-1 and TRBJ2-5, with 10 bases identical to TRBD1. Germline-derived CDR1 and CDR2 are KGHDR and SFDVKD. CDR3 size: 15 residues. Trimming took 4 bases from V and 3 from J; bases not matched to a gene: 4.

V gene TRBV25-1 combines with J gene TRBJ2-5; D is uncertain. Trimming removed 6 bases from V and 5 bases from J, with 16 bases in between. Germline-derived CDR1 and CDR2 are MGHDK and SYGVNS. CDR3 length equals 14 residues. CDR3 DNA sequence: TGTGCCAGCAGACCCAGCCACAAACGGGAGACCCAGTACTTC. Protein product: CASRPSHKRETQYF.

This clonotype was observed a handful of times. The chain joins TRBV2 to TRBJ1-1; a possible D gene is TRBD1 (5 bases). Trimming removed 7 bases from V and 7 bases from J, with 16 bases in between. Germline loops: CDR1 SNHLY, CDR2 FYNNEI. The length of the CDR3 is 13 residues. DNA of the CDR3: TGTGCCAGCAACAACGGGGGGTATGGTGAAGCTTTCTTT. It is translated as CASNNGGYGEAFF.

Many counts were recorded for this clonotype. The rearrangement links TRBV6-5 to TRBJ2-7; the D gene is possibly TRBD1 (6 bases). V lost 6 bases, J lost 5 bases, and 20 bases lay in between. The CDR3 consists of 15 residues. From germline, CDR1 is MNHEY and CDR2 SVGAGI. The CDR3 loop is CASRRKDSQVDEQYF. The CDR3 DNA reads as TGTGCCAGCAGGAGAAAGGACAGTCAAGTGGACGAGCAGTACTTC.

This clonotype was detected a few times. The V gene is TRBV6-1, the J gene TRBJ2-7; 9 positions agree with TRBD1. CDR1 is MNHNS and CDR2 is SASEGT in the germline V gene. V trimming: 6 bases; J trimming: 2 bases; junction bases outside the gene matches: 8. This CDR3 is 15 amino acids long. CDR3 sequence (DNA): TGTGCCAGCAGCGAGGGACAGGGCGGACCCTACGAGCAGTACTTC. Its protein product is CASSEGQGGPYEQYF.

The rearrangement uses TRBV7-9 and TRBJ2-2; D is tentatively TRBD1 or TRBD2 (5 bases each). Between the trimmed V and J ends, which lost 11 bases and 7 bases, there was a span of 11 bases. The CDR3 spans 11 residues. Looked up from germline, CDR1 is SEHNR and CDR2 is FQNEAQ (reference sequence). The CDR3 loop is CAGQGVGELFF. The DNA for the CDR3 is TGTGCCGGGCAGGGAGTCGGGGAGCTGTTTTTT.

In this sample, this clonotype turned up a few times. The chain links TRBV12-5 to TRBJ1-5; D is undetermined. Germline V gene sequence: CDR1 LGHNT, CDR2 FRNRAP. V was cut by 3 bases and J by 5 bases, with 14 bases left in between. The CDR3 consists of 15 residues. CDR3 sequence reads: CASGLPRTEYQPQHF. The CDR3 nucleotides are TGTGCTAGTGGTTTACCAAGAACGGAATATCAGCCCCAGCATTTT.

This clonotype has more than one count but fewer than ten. The CDR3 nucleotides are TGTGCCAGCGTTGGCCGGACAGGTCGGGAGACCCAGTACTTC. It translates to CASVGRTGRETQYF. The chain links TRBV2 to TRBJ2-5, with 7 bases identical to TRBD1. The CDR3 has 14 amino acids. Germline V gives CDR1 SNHLY, CDR2 FYNNEI. V was clipped by 8 bases and J by 5 bases; unmatched bases: 11.

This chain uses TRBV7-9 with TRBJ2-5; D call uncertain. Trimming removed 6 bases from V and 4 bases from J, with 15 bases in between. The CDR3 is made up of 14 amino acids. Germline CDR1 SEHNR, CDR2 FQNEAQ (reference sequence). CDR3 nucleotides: TGTGCCAGCAGTGAAAAGGCCCTACGAGAGACCCAGTACTTC. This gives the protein CASSEKALRETQYF. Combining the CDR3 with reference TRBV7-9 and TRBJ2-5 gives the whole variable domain DTGVSQNPRHKITKRGQNVTFRCDPISEHNRLYWYRQTLGQGPEFLTYFQNEAQLEKSRLLSDRFSAERPKGSFSTLEIQRTEQGDSAMYLCASSEKALRETQYFGPGTRLLVL.

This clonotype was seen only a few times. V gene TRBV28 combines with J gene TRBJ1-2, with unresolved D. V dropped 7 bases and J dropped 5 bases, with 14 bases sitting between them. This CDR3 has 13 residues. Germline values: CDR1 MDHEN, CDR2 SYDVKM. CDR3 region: CASMGGPSYGYTF. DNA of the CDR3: TGTGCCAGCATGGGCGGGCCCTCTTATGGCTACACCTTC.

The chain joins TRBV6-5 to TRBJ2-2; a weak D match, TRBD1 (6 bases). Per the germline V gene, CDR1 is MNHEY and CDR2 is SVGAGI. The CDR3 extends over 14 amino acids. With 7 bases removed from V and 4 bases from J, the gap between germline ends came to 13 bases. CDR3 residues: CASKVTRGTGELFF. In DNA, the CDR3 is TGTGCCAGCAAGGTCACCAGGGGCACCGGGGAGCTGTTTTTT.

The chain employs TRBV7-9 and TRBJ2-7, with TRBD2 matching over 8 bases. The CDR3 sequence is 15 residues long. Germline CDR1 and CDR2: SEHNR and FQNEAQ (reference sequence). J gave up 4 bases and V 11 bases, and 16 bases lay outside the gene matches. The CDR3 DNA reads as TGTGCCTGGAGTGTAGGCTTAGCGGGGAGATACGAGCAGTACTTC. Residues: CAWSVGLAGRYEQYF.

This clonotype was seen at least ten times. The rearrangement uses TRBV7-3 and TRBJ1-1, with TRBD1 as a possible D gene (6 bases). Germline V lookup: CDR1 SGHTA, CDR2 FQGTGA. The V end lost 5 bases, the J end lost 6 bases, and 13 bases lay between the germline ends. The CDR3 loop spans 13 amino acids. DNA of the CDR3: TGTGCCAGCAGCGGTAGAAACAGGGCTGAAGCTTTCTTT. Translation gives CASSGRNRAEAFF.

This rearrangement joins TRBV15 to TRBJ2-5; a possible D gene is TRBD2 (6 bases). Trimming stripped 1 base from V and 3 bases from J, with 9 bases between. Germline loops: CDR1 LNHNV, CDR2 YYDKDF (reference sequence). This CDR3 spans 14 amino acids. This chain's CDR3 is CATSRGEVKETQYF. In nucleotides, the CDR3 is TGTGCCACCAGCAGAGGGGAGGTTAAAGAGACCCAGTACTTC.

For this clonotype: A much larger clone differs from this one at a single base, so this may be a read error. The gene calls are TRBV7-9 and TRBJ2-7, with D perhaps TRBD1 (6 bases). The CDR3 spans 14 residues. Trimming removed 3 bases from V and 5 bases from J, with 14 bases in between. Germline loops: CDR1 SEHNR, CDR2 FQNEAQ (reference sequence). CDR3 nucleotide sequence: TGTGCCAGCAGCTTCCAGGGGTACGCCCACGAGCAGTACTTC. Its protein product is CASSFQGYAHEQYF.

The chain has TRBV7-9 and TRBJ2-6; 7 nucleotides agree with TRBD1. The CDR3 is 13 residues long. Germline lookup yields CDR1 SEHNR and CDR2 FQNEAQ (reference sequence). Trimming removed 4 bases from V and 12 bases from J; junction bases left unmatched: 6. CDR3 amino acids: CASSSPRDSVLTF. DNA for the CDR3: TGTGCCAGCAGCTCACCCCGGGACAGCGTCCTGACTTTC.

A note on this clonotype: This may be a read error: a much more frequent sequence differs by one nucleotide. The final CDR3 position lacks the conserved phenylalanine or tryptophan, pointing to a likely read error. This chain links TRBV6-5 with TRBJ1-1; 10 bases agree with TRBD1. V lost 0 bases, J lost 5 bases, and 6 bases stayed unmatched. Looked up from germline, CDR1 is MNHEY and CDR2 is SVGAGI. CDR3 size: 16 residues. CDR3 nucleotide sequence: TGTGCCAGCAGTTACTCGGGACAGGGGAAAGAAACTGAAGCTTTCCTT. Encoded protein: CASSYSGQGKETEAFL.

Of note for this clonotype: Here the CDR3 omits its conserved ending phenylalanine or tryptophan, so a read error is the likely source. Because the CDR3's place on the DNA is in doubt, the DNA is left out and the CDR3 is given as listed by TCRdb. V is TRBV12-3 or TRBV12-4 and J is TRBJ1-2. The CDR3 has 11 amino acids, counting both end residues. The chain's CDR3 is CASSLGSGNTL.